Shown below are 24 T cell receptor beta chains from a single sample sequenced in a study of response to subunit inactivated influenza vaccine. MiXCR, applied by TCRdb to the RT-PCR reads, yields one record per CDR3 protein. This sample has just over 300,000 distinct CDR3 sequences, with over 20% found just once. The sample in question was PBMCs from blood, obtained approximately 20 months after vaccination. The receptors shown here come from a man between 50 and 70 years old who received an inactivated influenza vaccine.

The V gene is TRBV7-9, the J gene TRBJ2-3, with 7 nucleotides matching TRBD1. V lost 7 bases and J lost 3; bases outside the gene matches: 13. The CDR3 has 16 amino acids. The V gene's germline CDR1 is SEHNR and CDR2 FQNEAQ (reference sequence). The DNA of the CDR3 is TGTGCCAGCACTCAAGGGGATAGGGGGCCGACAGATACGCAGTATTTT. It codes for CASTQGDRGPTDTQYF. Drawing the rest from reference TRBV7-9 and TRBJ2-3, the complete variable domain is DTGVSQNPRHKITKRGQNVTFRCDPISEHNRLYWYRQTLGQGPEFLTYFQNEAQLEKSRLLSDRFSAERPKGSFSTLEIQRTEQGDSAMYLCASTQGDRGPTDTQYFGPGTRLTVL.

This clonotype was seen repeatedly, ten times or more. This chain links TRBV29-1 with TRBJ2-1; D is undetermined. The CDR3 length is 12 residues. Between the trimmed V and J ends, which lost 4 bases and 6 bases, there was a span of 10 bases. Germline V CDR1 and CDR2: SQVTM, ANQGSEA. The CDR3 spells CSVVESRNEQFF. Here the CDR3 DNA reads TGCAGCGTTGTAGAATCGCGCAATGAGCAGTTCTTC.

The chain recombines TRBV6-1 with TRBJ1-2; D not certain. Germline V gene data show CDR1 as MNHNS and CDR2 as SASEGT. The CDR3 extends over 14 amino acids. Trimming pared 6 bases from V and 5 bases from J, leaving 16 bases between. DNA of the CDR3: TGTGCCAGCAGAACCGACGGTGCCGTTTATGGCTACACCTTC. The encoded protein is CASRTDGAVYGYTF.

The chain combines TRBV18 with TRBJ2-7, with 11 positions matching TRBD2. CDR3 length: 16 residues. J was trimmed by 2 bases and V by 2 bases; bases with no gene match: 5. Per the germline V gene, CDR1 is KGHSH and CDR2 is LQKENI. CDR3 DNA sequence: TGTGCCAGCTCACCAAAACTAGCGGGAGTAACCTACGAGCAGTACTTC. Translation gives CASSPKLAGVTYEQYF.

V usage is TRBV7-9 and J usage is TRBJ2-6; 7 bases align to TRBD1. V trimming: 5 bases; J trimming: 2 bases; junction bases outside the gene matches: 3. Germline V gives CDR1 SEHNR, CDR2 FQNEAQ (reference sequence). The CDR3 totals 15 residues. CDR3 loop: CASSVGTAGANVLTF. As DNA, the CDR3 is TGTGCCAGCAGCGTCGGGACAGCTGGGGCCAACGTCCTGACTTTC.

The count of this clonotype is one. The chain has TRBV12-3 or TRBV12-4 and TRBJ1-6, with D possibly matching TRBD1 (5 bases). Trimming stripped 5 bases from V and 4 bases from J, with 18 bases between. The CDR3 is made up of 17 amino acids. CDR3 region: CASSQPIGGLYNSPLHF. The CDR3 nucleotides are TGTGCCAGCAGTCAGCCGATCGGGGGTCTATATAATTCACCCCTCCACTTT.

This sequence joins TRBV7-2 and TRBJ1-5; D remains ambiguous. Trimming stripped 0 bases from V and 4 bases from J, with 4 bases between. The germline V gene has CDR1 SGHTA and CDR2 FQGNSA. This CDR3 contains 13 residues. The CDR3 DNA sequence: TGTGCCAGCAGCTTAGCTGTTAATCAGCCCCAGCATTTT. This translates into CASSLAVNQPQHF.

The chain couples TRBV4-2 to TRBJ2-7; D is perhaps TRBD2 (6 bases). The V end was cut by 3 bases, the J end by 3 bases, with 12 bases between. Germline V gene sequence: CDR1 LGHNA, CDR2 YNFKEQ. CDR3 length: 14 amino acids. CDR3 protein: CASSQGRGGYEQYF. The DNA for the CDR3 is TGTGCCAGCAGCCAGGGTAGGGGAGGCTACGAGCAGTACTTC.

The chain is built from TRBV28 and TRBJ2-5; 7 bases line up with TRBD2. This CDR3 comprises 15 residues. The ends lost 2 bases at V and 4 bases at J; junction bases unmatched: 7. The germline V gene encodes CDR1 MDHEN and CDR2 SYDVKM. The CDR3 reads CASSLRGGGRETQYF. CDR3 nucleotide sequence: TGTGCCAGCAGTTTACGTGGCGGGGGACGAGAGACCCAGTACTTC.

In its sample, this clonotype was seen many times. The chain combines TRBV4-2 with TRBJ1-5, with 12 bases matching TRBD1. CDR1 is LGHNA, CDR2 YNFKEQ, per germline. This CDR3 is 19 amino acids long. The J segment lost 2 bases and the V segment lost 0 bases, leaving 8 bases of the junction unmatched. CDR3 nucleotides: TGTGCCAGCAGCCAAGATCCGGGACAGGGGGCTTTAGGCAATCAGCCCCAGCATTTT. Its translation: CASSQDPGQGALGNQPQHF.

This clonotype was observed a handful of times. This CDR3 is CASSPAGAHEQYF. The DNA for the CDR3 is TGTGCCAGCTCACCGGCGGGAGCCCACGAGCAGTACTTC. The V and J genes are TRBV18 and TRBJ2-7, with 7 bases that match TRBD2. The germline V gene encodes CDR1 KGHSH and CDR2 LQKENI. The CDR3 is 13 amino acids. V gave up 3 bases and J gave up 5 bases; unmatched junction bases: 4.

The V and J genes are TRBV30 and TRBJ2-5; 7 bases map to TRBD1. This CDR3 region has 17 residues. The V and J ends lost 7 bases and 5 bases, in that order; junction bases with no gene match: 22. Germline lookup yields CDR1 GTSNPN and CDR2 SVGIG (reference sequence). CDR3 region: CASSIRQGPQRGETQYF. The CDR3 nucleotides read TGTGCCTCATCGATTCGACAGGGCCCACAACGAGGGGAGACCCAGTACTTC.

The chain combines TRBV2 with TRBJ2-2, with a weak D call TRBD2 (5 bases). The CDR3 has 14 amino acids. Germline CDR1 reads SNHLY; CDR2 reads FYNNEI. V was clipped by 1 base and J by 8 bases, with 11 bases between them. The CDR3 DNA reads TGTGCCAGCAGTGAAGAAAACCCGGGGGGGGAGCTGTTTTTT. Its protein product is CASSEENPGGELFF.

V and J are TRBV7-2 and TRBJ2-7; D is uncertain. The germline V and J ends were trimmed by 2 bases and 3 bases, with 17 bases remaining between them. This CDR3 spans 16 amino acids. Germline loops: CDR1 SGHTA, CDR2 FQGNSA. The CDR3 sequence is CASSLPDVSLFYEQYF. The CDR3, as DNA: TGTGCCAGCAGCTTACCGGACGTGAGCCTTTTCTACGAGCAGTACTTC.

This sequence joins TRBV9 and TRBJ2-3; D might be TRBD1 or TRBD2, each matching 5 bases. Germline CDR1 and CDR2: SGDLS and YYNGEE. The CDR3 spans 17 residues. Trimming shortened V by 4 bases and J by 4 bases, and 22 bases separated the two germline ends. The CDR3 protein is CASSPRDPFLVADTQYF. CDR3 in DNA: TGTGCCAGCAGCCCTCGGGACCCTTTCTTAGTGGCAGATACGCAGTATTTT.

Many counts were recorded for this clonotype. J is TRBJ2-1 and V is TRBV7-2; D is possibly TRBD1 or TRBD2 (5 bases each). Germline V gene sequence: CDR1 SGHTA, CDR2 FQGNSA. V lost 3 bases, J lost 4 bases, and 13 bases lay in between. There are 15 residues in the CDR3. CDR3 sequence: CASSFGDARYNEQFF. DNA of the CDR3: TGTGCCAGCAGCTTTGGGGACGCCCGATACAATGAGCAGTTCTTC. Using reference TRBV7-2 and TRBJ2-1 for the parts outside the CDR3, the full variable domain is GAGVSQSPSNKVTEKGKDVELRCDPISGHTALYWYRQSLGQGLEFLIYFQGNSAPDKSGLPSDRFSAERTGGSVSTLTIQRTQQEDSAVYLCASSFGDARYNEQFFGPGTRLTVL.

This chain connects TRBV7-8 to TRBJ1-3; the D is unclear. CDR1 is SGHVS, CDR2 FQNEAQ, per germline. V lost 5 bases, J lost 2 bases, and 7 bases lay in between. The CDR3 contains 13 residues. DNA of the CDR3: TGTGCCAGCAGCGTCAGAGCTGGAAACACCATATATTTT. It is translated as CASSVRAGNTIYF.

J is TRBJ2-5 and V is TRBV7-9; TRBD1 aligns across 9 bases. CDR1 and CDR2 (germline): SEHNR, FQNEAQ (reference sequence). Trimming at V came to 3 bases and at J to 4 bases, leaving 6 bases not matched to a gene. The CDR3 length is 15 residues. CDR3: CASSFTGGEVETQYF. DNA of the CDR3: TGTGCCAGCAGCTTTACAGGGGGCGAGGTAGAGACCCAGTACTTC.

This clonotype was detected a few times. This chain links TRBV7-9 with TRBJ1-1, with D hard to call. This CDR3 region has 13 residues. In germline, CDR1 is SEHNR, CDR2 FQNEAQ (reference sequence). The V and J ends lost 8 bases and 2 bases respectively, with 12 bases between them. CDR3 DNA: TGTGCCAGCGGTCTTCAACCAAACACTGAAGCTTTCTTT. Its translation: CASGLQPNTEAFF.

The chain combines TRBV7-3 with TRBJ1-2; 12 bases are shared with TRBD1. Germline CDR1 is SGHTA and CDR2 is FQGTGA. V was clipped by 5 bases and J by 7 bases; unmatched bases: 14. The CDR3 length is 17 residues. The CDR3 bases are TGTGCCAGCAGCATGCCGGGACAGGGGGCCGCCCCTGGTGGCTACACCTTC. Amino acid sequence: CASSMPGQGAAPGGYTF.

This clonotype was seen more than once but under ten times. V and J are TRBV5-5 and TRBJ1-4, with D possibly TRBD1 on 5 matching bases. The CDR3 runs to 14 residues. Per the germline V gene, CDR1 is SGHKS and CDR2 is YYEKEE (reference sequence). The V end lost 4 bases, the J end lost 7 bases, and 14 bases lay between the germline ends. CDR3 loop: CASSLGTVVEKLFF. The CDR3 nucleotides are TGTGCCAGCAGCCTCGGGACGGTCGTTGAAAAACTGTTTTTT.

CDR3 nucleotide sequence: TGTGCCAGCAGTTTGGCGGGAGGGCCCCCCGGGGAGCTGTTTTTT. Translating it yields CASSLAGGPPGELFF. J is TRBJ2-2 and V is TRBV28; 9 nucleotides align to TRBD2. This CDR3 spans 15 amino acids. Germline V CDR1 and CDR2: MDHEN, SYDVKM. V shed 3 bases and J 6 bases; nucleotides not matched to a gene: 5.

This rearrangement joins TRBV28 to TRBJ2-1; D is ambiguous. There are 12 residues in the CDR3. The germline gives CDR1 MDHEN, CDR2 SYDVKM. The ends were cut back, 1 base at V and 7 bases at J, with 5 bases in the middle. CDR3 region: CASSLFLNEQFF. The CDR3 DNA reads as TGTGCCAGCAGTTTATTCTTAAATGAGCAGTTCTTC.

In its sample, this clonotype was seen a few times. The V call is TRBV6-2 or TRBV6-3, the J call TRBJ2-7; 9 bases line up with TRBD1. Germline trimming cut 7 bases from V and 3 bases from J; bases unmatched to any gene: 1. There are 12 residues in the CDR3. The germline CDR1 and CDR2 sequences are MNHEY and SVGEGT. CDR3 region: CASTDRGYEQYF. CDR3 bases: TGTGCCAGCACGGACAGGGGCTACGAGCAGTACTTC.